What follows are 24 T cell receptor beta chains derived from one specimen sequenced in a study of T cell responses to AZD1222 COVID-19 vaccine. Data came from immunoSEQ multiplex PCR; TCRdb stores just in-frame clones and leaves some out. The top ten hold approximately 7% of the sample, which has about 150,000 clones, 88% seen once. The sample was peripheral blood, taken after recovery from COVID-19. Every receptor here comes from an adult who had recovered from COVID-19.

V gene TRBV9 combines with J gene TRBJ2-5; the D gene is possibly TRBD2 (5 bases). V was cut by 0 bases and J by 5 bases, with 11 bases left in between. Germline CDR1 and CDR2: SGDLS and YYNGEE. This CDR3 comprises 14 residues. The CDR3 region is CASSVEPRAETQYF. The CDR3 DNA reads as TGTGCCAGCAGCGTAGAACCGAGGGCGGAGACCCAGTACTTC.

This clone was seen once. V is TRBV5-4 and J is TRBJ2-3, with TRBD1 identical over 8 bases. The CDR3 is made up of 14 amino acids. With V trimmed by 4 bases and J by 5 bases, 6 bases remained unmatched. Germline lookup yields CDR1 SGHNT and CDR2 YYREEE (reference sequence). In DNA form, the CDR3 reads TGTGCCAGCAGCATGACAGGGGTCGAAGATACGCAGTATTTT. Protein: CASSMTGVEDTQYF.

Here the CDR3 DNA reads TGCGCCAGCAGCTGGAGACAGGGAAGCTCTGGGGCCAACGTCCTGACTTTC. Protein sequence: CASSWRQGSSGANVLTF. V usage is TRBV5-1 and J usage is TRBJ2-6, with 7 bases lining up with TRBD1. Germline V gene data show CDR1 as SGHRS and CDR2 as YFSETQ. This CDR3 has 17 residues. Trimming cost V 3 bases and J 0 bases; bases outside gene matches: 6.

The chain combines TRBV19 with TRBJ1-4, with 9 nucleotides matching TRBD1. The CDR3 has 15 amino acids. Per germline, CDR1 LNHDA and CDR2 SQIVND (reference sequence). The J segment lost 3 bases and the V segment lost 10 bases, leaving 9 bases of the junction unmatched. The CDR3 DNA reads TGTGCCACACAGGGGGCTCGGATGGCTAATGAAAAACTGTTTTTT. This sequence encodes CATQGARMANEKLFF.

The CDR3 protein is CASSLDYTEAFF. In DNA form, the CDR3 reads TGTGCCAGCAGTCTTGATTACACTGAAGCTTTCTTT. This rearrangement joins TRBV3-1 (or the pseudogene TRBV3-2) to TRBJ1-1; the D is unclear. Between the trimmed V and J ends, which lost 6 bases and 3 bases, there was a span of 8 bases. Germline loops: CDR1 LGHDT, CDR2 YNNKEL (reference sequence). The CDR3 contains 12 residues.

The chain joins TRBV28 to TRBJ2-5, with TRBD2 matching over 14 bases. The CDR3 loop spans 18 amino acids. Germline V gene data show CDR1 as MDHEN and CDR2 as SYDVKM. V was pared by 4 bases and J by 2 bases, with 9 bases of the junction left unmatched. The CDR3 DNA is TGTGCCAGCAGTTCCACCGGGACTAGCGGGAGATGGCAAGAGACCCAGTACTTC. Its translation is CASSSTGTSGRWQETQYF.

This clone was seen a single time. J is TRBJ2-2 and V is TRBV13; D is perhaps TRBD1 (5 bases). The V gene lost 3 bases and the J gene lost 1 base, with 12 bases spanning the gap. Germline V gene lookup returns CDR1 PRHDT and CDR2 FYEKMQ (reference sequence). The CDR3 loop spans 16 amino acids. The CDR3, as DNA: TGTGCCAGCAGCTTCCCCGACAGCCTGAACACCGGGGAGCTGTTTTTT. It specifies CASSFPDSLNTGELFF. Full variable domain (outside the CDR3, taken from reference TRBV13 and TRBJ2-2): AAGVIQSPRHLIKEKRETATLKCYPIPRHDTVYWYQQGPGQDPQFLISFYEKMQSDKGSIPDRFSAQQFSDYHSELNMSSLELGDSALYFCASSFPDSLNTGELFFGEGSRLTVL.

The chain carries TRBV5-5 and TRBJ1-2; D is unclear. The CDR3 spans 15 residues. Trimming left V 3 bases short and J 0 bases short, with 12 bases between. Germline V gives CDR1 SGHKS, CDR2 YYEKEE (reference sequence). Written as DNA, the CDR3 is TGTGCCAGCAGCTCCCTCAGTTATTCTAACTATGGCTACACCTTC. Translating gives CASSSLSYSNYGYTF.

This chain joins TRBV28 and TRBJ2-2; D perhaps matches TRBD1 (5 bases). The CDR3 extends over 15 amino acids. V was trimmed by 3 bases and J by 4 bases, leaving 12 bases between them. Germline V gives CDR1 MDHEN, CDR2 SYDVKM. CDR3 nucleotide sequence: TGTGCCAGCAGTTTGGCCCCTGGGGCCACCGGGGAGCTGTTTTTT. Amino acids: CASSLAPGATGELFF.

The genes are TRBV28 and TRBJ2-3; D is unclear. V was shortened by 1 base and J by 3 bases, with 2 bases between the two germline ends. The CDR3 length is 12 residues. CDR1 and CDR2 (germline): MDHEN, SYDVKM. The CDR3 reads CASSLSTDTQYF. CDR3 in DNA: TGTGCCAGCAGTTTATCAACAGATACGCAGTATTTT.

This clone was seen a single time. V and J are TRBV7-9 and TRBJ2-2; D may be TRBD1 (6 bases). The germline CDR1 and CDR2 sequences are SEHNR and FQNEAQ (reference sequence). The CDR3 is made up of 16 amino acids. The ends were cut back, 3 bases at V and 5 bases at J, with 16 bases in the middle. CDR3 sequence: CASSLLSGVATGELFF. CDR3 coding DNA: TGTGCCAGCAGCTTGTTATCAGGGGTCGCAACCGGGGAGCTGTTTTTT.

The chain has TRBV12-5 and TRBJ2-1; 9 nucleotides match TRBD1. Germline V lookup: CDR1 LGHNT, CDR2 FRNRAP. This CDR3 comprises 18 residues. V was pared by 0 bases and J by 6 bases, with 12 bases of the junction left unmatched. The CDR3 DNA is TGTGCTAGTGGTTTGGTTCTCCCCCTGGGACAGGGCTTCAATGAGCAGTTCTTC. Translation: CASGLVLPLGQGFNEQFF.

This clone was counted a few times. The CDR3 reads CASRRVLGSETQYF. The CDR3 nucleotides read TGTGCCAGCAGGCGGGTTTTAGGGTCAGAGACCCAGTACTTC. The chain carries TRBV6-5 and TRBJ2-5, with D maybe TRBD2 (5 bases). Germline-derived CDR1 and CDR2 are MNHEY and SVGAGI. The CDR3 spans 14 residues. The V gene lost 6 bases and the J gene lost 4 bases, with 15 bases spanning the gap.

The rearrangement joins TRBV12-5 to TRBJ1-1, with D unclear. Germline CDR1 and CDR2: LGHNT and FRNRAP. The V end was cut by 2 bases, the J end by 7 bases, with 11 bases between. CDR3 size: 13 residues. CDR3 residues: CASGLSRGDEAFF. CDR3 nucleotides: TGTGCTAGTGGTTTGTCACGGGGAGATGAAGCTTTCTTT.

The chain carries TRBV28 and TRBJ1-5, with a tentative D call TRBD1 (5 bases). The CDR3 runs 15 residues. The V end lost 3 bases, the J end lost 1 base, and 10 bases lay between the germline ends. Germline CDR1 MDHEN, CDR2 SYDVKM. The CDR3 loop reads CASSLFQGSNQPQHF. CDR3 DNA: TGTGCCAGCAGTTTGTTCCAGGGAAGCAATCAGCCCCAGCATTTT.

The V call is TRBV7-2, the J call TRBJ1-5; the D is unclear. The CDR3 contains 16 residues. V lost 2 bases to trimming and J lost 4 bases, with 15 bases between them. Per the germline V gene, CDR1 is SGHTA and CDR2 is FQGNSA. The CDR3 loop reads CASSLLGSGLNQPQHF. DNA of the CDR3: TGTGCCAGCAGCTTATTAGGCAGCGGACTAAATCAGCCCCAGCATTTT.

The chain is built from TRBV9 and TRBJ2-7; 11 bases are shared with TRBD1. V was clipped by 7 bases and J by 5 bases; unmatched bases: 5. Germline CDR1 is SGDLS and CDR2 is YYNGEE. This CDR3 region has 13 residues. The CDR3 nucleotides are TGTGCCAGCGGACGGACAGGGGGCGACGAGCAGTACTTC. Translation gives CASGRTGGDEQYF.

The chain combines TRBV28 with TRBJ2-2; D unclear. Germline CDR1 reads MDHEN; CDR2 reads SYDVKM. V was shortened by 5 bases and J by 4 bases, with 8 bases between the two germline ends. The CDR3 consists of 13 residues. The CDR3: CASSTLGTGELFF. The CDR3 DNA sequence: TGTGCCAGCAGTACCCTGGGCACCGGGGAGCTGTTTTTT.

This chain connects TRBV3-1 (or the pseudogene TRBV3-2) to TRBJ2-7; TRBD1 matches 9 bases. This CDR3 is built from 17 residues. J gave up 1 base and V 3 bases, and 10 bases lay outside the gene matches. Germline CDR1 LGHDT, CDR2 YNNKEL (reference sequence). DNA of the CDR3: TGTGCCAGCAGCCATACGACAGGGGGGCCGAAGTCCTACGAGCAGTACTTC. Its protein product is CASSHTTGGPKSYEQYF.

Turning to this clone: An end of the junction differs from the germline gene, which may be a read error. CDR3 nucleotides: TGTGCCAGCAGCTTGGAGGGGGCCTTTGGCTGCACCTTC. This gives the protein CASSLEGAFGCTF. The V and J genes are TRBV5-5 and TRBJ1-2, with 7 bases identical to TRBD1. The germline V gene encodes CDR1 SGHKS and CDR2 YYEKEE (reference sequence). The CDR3 has 13 amino acids.

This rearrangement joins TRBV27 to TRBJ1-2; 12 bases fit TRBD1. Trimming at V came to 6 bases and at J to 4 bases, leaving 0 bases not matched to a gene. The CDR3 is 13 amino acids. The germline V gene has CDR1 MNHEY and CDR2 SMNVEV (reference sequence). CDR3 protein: CASRGQGAYGYTF. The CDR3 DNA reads TGTGCCAGCAGGGGACAGGGGGCCTATGGCTACACCTTC.

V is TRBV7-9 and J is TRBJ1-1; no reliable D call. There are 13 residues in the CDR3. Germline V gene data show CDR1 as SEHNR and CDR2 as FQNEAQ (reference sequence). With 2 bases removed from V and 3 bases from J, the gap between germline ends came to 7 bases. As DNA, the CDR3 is TGTGCCAGCAGCTTACACAGAGACACTGAAGCTTTCTTT. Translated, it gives CASSLHRDTEAFF.

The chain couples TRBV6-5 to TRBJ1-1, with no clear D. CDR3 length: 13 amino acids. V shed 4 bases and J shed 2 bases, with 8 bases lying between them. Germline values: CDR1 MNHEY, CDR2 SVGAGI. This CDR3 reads CASSFPGNTEAFF. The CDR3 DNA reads TGTGCCAGCAGTTTTCCGGGTAACACTGAAGCTTTCTTT.

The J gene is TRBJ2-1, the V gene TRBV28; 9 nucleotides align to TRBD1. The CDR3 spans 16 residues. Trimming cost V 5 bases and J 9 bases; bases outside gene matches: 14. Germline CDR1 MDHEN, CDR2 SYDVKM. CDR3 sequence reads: CASSPLTGGRMGEQFF. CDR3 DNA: TGTGCCAGCAGTCCCCTCACAGGGGGCAGGATGGGTGAGCAGTTCTTC.